This TCR beta chain derives from a study of blood T cell repertoires in COVID-19. CDR3 size: 15 residues. Germline values: CDR1 SGHRS, CDR2 YFSETQ. Trimming removed 2 bases from V and 2 bases from J; junction bases left unmatched: 6. This clone has only one observation. Libraries were prepared by immunoSEQ multiplex PCR; TCRdb keeps only in-frame clonotypes and omits some of them. Here the sample spans 200,000 to 300,000 clones, under 90% being singletons. The rearrangement joins TRBV5-1 to TRBJ2-7; 8 bases align to TRBD1. This TCR was recovered from a man aged 55 to 69 with acute or convalescent COVID-19. The specimen was peripheral blood. The CDR3 nucleotides read TGCGCCAGCAGCTTAACCAGGGGGCGCCCCTACGAGCAGTACTTC. It is translated as CASSLTRGRPYEQYF.